The table lists the clone carrying this T cell receptor (beta chain) with many counts. Its antigen is unknown. The sample belongs to a study of T-cell reconstitution after alpha-beta-depleted transplantation in children. Whole-study findings and limits: After transplant, high TCRbeta diversity at day 60 in some patients arose from surviving recipient T cells and thymic progenitors.

Using unique molecular identifiers, the investigators prepared the TCRbeta library. TCRdb re-called the PCR reads through MiXCR, storing one row per CDR3 protein. The table includes 670,000 or so distinct CDR3 sequences, less than 15% detected once. The CDR3 has 13 amino acids. Germline CDR1 MDHEN, CDR2 SYDVKM. V was cut by 1 base and J by 4 bases, with 7 bases left in between. The chain employs TRBV28 and TRBJ1-2, with D uncertain. Sequencing used PBMCs, obtained before TCRalphabeta/CD19-depleted stem cell transplant. The receptor was derived from a girl aged 2 to 9 with congenital amegakaryocytic thrombocytopenia, due to receive a stem cell transplant. This CDR3 reads CASSLFGSYGYTF. The CDR3 nucleotides read TGTGCCAGCAGTTTATTCGGGAGCTATGGCTACACCTTC.